One and the same sample provided the 14 T cell receptor beta chains below, sequenced in a study of blood T cell repertoires in COVID-19. The repertoire was sequenced with immunoSEQ multiplex PCR; TCRdb's copy has only in-frame clones and lacks some. This table holds a few hundred thousand clones, 70% to 90% found once. Source material: peripheral blood. The origin of the receptors is a woman in her 40s with acute or convalescent COVID-19.

The rearrangement links TRBV6-5 to TRBJ2-2; TRBD1 matches at 7 bases. The V gene end was trimmed by 6 bases and the J gene end by 6 bases; junction bases not matched to a gene: 7. The CDR3 loop spans 14 amino acids. CDR1 is MNHEY, CDR2 SVGAGI, per germline. The CDR3 region is CASSRQGVAGELFF. CDR3 bases: TGTGCCAGCAGCAGACAGGGTGTCGCCGGGGAGCTGTTTTTT.

The chain combines TRBV6-1 with TRBJ2-1; D gene ambiguous. The germline V and J ends were trimmed by 3 bases and 7 bases, with 7 bases remaining between them. Germline-derived CDR1 and CDR2 are MNHNS and SASEGT. CDR3 length: 12 residues. CDR3 DNA: TGTGCCAGCAGTGACCCCGGGAATGAGCAGTTCTTC. This translates into CASSDPGNEQFF.

This chain links TRBV13 with TRBJ2-5; 9 positions match TRBD2. Germline V gene sequence: CDR1 PRHDT, CDR2 FYEKMQ (reference sequence). V lost 5 bases, J lost 1 base, and 20 bases stayed unmatched. The CDR3 is 20 amino acids. DNA for the CDR3: TGTGCCAGCAGCCTCTTGGCGGGGGGGCAGAGATTGTCGGCCCAAGAGACCCAGTACTTC. Translated, it gives CASSLLAGGQRLSAQETQYF.

J is TRBJ1-2 and V is TRBV7-2; D is unresolved. Germline V gives CDR1 SGHTA, CDR2 FQGNSA. Trimming took 4 bases from V and 6 from J, leaving 12 bases between them. The CDR3 consists of 13 residues. In DNA form, the CDR3 reads TGTGCCAGCAGCTCCGGGTCTCTCGATGGCTACACCTTC. Residues: CASSSGSLDGYTF.

On this clone: This CDR3 is missing its conserved last phenylalanine or tryptophan, likely due to a read error. The DNA is left out, because the CDR3 cannot be placed on it with certainty; the CDR3 is given as TCRdb lists it. This rearrangement joins TRBV21-1 to TRBJ1-2; TRBD1 reflects the table's D call only, with no check against the DNA. TRBV21-1 is reported as a pseudogene. Inclusive of both ends, the CDR3 amounts to 12 amino acids. This CDR3 reads CASSKEQGAHRC.

The gene calls are TRBV9 and TRBJ2-3; D uncertain. The V end was cut by 3 bases, the J end by 2 bases, with 7 bases between. The CDR3 totals 13 residues. The germline V gene encodes CDR1 SGDLS and CDR2 YYNGEE. Here the CDR3 reads CASSARHTDTQYF. The CDR3 DNA sequence: TGTGCCAGCAGCGCCCGACACACAGATACGCAGTATTTT.

The chain joins TRBV27 to TRBJ1-2, with D possibly TRBD1 on 5 matching bases. Germline lookup yields CDR1 MNHEY and CDR2 SMNVEV (reference sequence). V was pared by 3 bases and J by 6 bases, with 14 bases between. The CDR3 extends over 14 amino acids. The CDR3 DNA reads as TGTGCCAGCAGTTTCAACGGGGGACCCAATGGCTACACCTTC. As protein: CASSFNGGPNGYTF.

The chain uses TRBV12-3 or TRBV12-4 and TRBJ2-3; 9 nucleotides agree with TRBD1. The CDR3 is 13 amino acids. V dropped 0 bases and J dropped 13; count of bases not matched to a gene: 5. The chain's CDR3 is CASSLAGTGREYF. The CDR3 DNA is TGTGCCAGCAGTTTAGCCGGGACAGGGAGGGAGTATTTT.

The chain couples TRBV6-4 to TRBJ1-4; no clear D gene. Germline values: CDR1 MRHNA, CDR2 SNTAGT. Deletions cut 4 bases from V and 0 bases from J, with 6 bases between. CDR3 length: 14 amino acids. The CDR3: CASSACATNEKLFF. The CDR3 DNA reads as TGTGCCAGCAGTGCCTGTGCAACTAATGAAAAACTGTTTTTT.

The chain carries TRBV5-1 and TRBJ1-4; 7 nucleotides line up with TRBD1. Germline values: CDR1 SGHRS, CDR2 YFSETQ. V was pared by 5 bases and J by 4 bases, with 8 bases of the junction left unmatched. The CDR3 has 15 residues. CDR3 bases: TGCGCCAGCAGATTGCAGGGGGGTTATAATGAAAAACTGTTTTTT. It codes for CASRLQGGYNEKLFF.

The gene calls are TRBV7-8 and TRBJ2-5; weak D call: TRBD2 (7 bases). The CDR3 runs 13 residues. The germline gives CDR1 SGHVS, CDR2 FQNEAQ. V lost 3 bases and J lost 4, with 9 bases in between. The CDR3 loop reads CASSLGGPETQYF. The DNA for the CDR3 is TGTGCCAGCAGCTTGGGGGGGCCAGAGACCCAGTACTTC.

This chain links TRBV5-4 with TRBJ2-5; 9 bases agree with TRBD2. Germline values: CDR1 SGHNT, CDR2 YYREEE (reference sequence). The CDR3 contains 17 residues. The V and J ends lost 4 bases and 5 bases, in that order; junction bases with no gene match: 15. The CDR3 nucleotides read TGTGCCAGCAGCCAACGACTAGCGGTCCGGGAACGGGAGACCCAGTACTTC. This gives the protein CASSQRLAVRERETQYF.

This CDR3 reads CASSLYIYGYTF. Written as DNA, the CDR3 is TGTGCCAGCAGCTTATATATCTATGGCTACACCTTC. The chain carries TRBV7-8 and TRBJ1-2; D gene uncertain. Germline CDR1 reads SGHVS; CDR2 reads FQNEAQ. The CDR3 covers 12 residues. V lost 2 bases and J lost 4, with 5 bases in between. The full variable domain, its missing parts supplied by reference TRBV7-8 and TRBJ1-2, is GAGVSQSPRYKVAKRGQDVALRCDPISGHVSLFWYQQALGQGPEFLTYFQNEAQLDKSGLPSDRFFAERPEGSVSTLKIQRTQQEDSAVYLCASSLYIYGYTFGSGTRLTVV.

The V call is TRBV11-2, the J call TRBJ1-1; maybe TRBD1 (6 bases). Germline lookup yields CDR1 SGHAT and CDR2 FQNNGV. Trimming pared 4 bases from V and 5 bases from J, leaving 14 bases between. The CDR3 spans 14 residues. The CDR3 bases are TGTGCCAGCAGCTCGACAGGTGTCCAGACTGAAGCTTTCTTT. This codes for CASSSTGVQTEAFF.